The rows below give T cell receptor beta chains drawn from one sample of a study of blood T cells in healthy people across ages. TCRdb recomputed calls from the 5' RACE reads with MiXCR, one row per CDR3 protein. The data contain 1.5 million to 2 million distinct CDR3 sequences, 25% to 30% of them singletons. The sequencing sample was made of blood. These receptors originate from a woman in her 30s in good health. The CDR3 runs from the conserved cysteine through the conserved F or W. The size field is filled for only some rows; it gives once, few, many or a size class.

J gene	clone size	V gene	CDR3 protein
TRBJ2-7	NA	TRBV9	CASSVGETGYGEQYF
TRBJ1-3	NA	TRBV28	CASSLNRLLSGNTIYF
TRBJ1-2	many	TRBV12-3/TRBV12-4	CASSPPGFYGYTF
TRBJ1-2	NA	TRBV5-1	CSSSPDSPTENYGYTF
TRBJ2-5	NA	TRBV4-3	CASSPPGGSTGGETQYF
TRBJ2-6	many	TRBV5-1	CASSLVTGSGANVLTF
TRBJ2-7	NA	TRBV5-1	CASRTQGSRDEQYF
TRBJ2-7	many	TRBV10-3	CAISETRGYEQYF
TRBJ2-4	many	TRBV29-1	CSVVKGSIQYF
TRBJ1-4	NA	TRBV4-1	CASSPSSVPDREKLFF
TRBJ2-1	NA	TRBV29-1	CSVEKGTSGTSSYNEQFF
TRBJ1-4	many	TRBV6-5	CASSYSRRENEKLFF
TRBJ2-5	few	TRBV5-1	CASSYQDGEETQYF
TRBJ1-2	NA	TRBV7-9	CASSNRMDLGYTF
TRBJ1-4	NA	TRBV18	CASSPRQTGPQEKLFF
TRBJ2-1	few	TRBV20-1	CSARQASGYNEQFF
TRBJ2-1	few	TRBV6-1	CASSGQGARDYNEQFF
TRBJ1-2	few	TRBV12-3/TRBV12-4	CASSLAAAANCGYTF
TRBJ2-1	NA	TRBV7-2	CASSLNTGNEQFF
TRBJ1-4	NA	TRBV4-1	CASSQEGTPTNEKLFF
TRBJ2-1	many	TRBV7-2	CASSLAGTYNEQFF
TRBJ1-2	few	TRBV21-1	CASSPNLQGWANYGYTF
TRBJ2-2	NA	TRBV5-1	CASTLGFGRETGELFF
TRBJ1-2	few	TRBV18	CASSPEEYYGYTF
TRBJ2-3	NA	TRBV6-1	CASSEAPPRTRQYF
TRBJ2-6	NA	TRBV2	CASRLRDRAGANVRTF
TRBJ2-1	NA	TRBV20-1	CSAQQRGHYNEQFF
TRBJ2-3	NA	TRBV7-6	CASSLGLAGGSQYF
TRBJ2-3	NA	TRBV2	CATNKQGSTTDTQYF
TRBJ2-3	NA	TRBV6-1	CASKGKGVYTDTQYF
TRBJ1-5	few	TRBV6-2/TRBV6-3	CASSYRGRTSNQPQHF
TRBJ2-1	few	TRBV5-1	CASSWDRGPYNEQFF
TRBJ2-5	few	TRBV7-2	CASSPLDVIQYF
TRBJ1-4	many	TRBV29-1	CSVGGTNEKLFF
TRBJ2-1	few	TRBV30	CAWSLTGGHNEQFF
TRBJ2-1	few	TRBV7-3	CASSYSGGTSYNEQFF
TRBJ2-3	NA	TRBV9	CASARGRVNTDTQYF
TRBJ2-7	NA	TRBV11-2	CASSLEAFRDRGYEQYF
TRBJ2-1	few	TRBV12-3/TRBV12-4	CASSALGGAGIYNEQFF
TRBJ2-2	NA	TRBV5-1	CASEGDTGELFF
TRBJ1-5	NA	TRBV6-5	CASSAGMDSLGQPQHF
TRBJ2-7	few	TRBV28	CASAPEGRGSYEQYF
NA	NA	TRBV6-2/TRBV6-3	CASSYLRNIQYF
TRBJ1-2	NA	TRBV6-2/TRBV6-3	CASSYPFYRGAGYTF
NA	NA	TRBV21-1	CASSGKGDSFYEQYF
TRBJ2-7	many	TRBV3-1	CASSPSTGGPYEQYF
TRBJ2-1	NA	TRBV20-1	CSARAGGLVYNEQFF
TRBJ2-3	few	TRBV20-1	CSATLRLAGGADTQYF
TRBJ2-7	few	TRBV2	CASSRSTDGEQYF
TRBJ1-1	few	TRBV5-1	CASSREQTMNTEAFF
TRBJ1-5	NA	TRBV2	CASSERGSDQPQHF
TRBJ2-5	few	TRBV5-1	CAGSPGQGGTQYF
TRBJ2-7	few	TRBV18	CASSPSPRAGSYEQYF
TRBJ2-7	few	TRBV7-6	CASSSGLGISSYEQYF
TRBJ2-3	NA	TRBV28	CASRTSVIDTRYF
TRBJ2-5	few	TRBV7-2	CASSLPGGAQETQYF
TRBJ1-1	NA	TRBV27	CASIYVRDSRRGPEAFF
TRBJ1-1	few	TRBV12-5	CASAASSSLYGQFSRAEAFF
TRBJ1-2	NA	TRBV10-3	CAISEPSRQGTYGYTF